This passage covers 3 T cell receptor beta chains from one sample sequenced in a study of T cell responses to AZD1222 COVID-19 vaccine. TCRdb's table, derived via immunoSEQ multiplex PCR, lists solely in-frame clones and lacks some. Of about 87,000 clones listed, roughly 89% are singletons. The input for sequencing was peripheral blood, taken on day 0 of AZD1222 vaccination. Source of these receptors: an adult in good health.

This rearrangement joins TRBV24-1 to TRBJ2-7, with a tentative D call TRBD2 (5 bases). Germline V gene lookup returns CDR1 KGHDR and CDR2 SFDVKD. Trimming took 3 bases from V and 6 from J, leaving 14 bases between them. This CDR3 is 14 amino acids long. CDR3 protein: CATSDTGRAGEQYF. In DNA form, the CDR3 reads TGTGCCACCAGTGATACGGGCCGGGCGGGCGAGCAGTACTTC.

This chain uses TRBV5-1 with TRBJ2-5; 13 nucleotides match TRBD2. Germline V gene data show CDR1 as SGHRS and CDR2 as YFSETQ. The CDR3 totals 16 residues. V shed 4 bases, J shed 5 bases, and the junction held 8 bases outside the gene matches. Written as DNA, the CDR3 is TGCGCCAGCAGCACCAAGACTAGCGGGGGGAGGGAGACCCAGTACTTC. This codes for CASSTKTSGGRETQYF.

The chain recombines TRBV7-9 with TRBJ1-3; tentative D call: TRBD1 (5 bases). Trimming pared 5 bases from V and 3 bases from J, leaving 17 bases between. The CDR3 runs 16 residues. Per the germline V gene, CDR1 is SEHNR and CDR2 is FQNEAQ (reference sequence). The chain's CDR3 is CASSPQWLTVGNTIYF. DNA for the CDR3: TGTGCCAGCAGCCCGCAGTGGCTGACAGTTGGAAACACCATATATTTT.